The 20 T cell receptor beta chains reported below all come from one sample, sequenced in a study of early T cells in non-severe SARS-CoV-2 infection. TCRdb itself ran the 5' RACE reads through MiXCR, one entry per CDR3 protein. Among around 20,000 distinct CDR3 sequences listed, 4% were seen once. The sequencing input was whole blood. These receptors all come from an adult who was a healthcare worker with PCR-confirmed SARS-CoV-2 infection or an uninfected control (not recorded which).

This clonotype was recorded at least ten times. The chain couples TRBV7-2 to TRBJ2-7, with a weak D call TRBD1 (5 bases). The CDR3 sequence is 16 residues long. Germline V gene data show CDR1 as SGHTA and CDR2 as FQGNSA. V lost 1 base and J lost 3, with 16 bases in between. CDR3 nucleotide sequence: TGTGCCAGCAGCTTAGGAAGTTTAGGGGCCCGCTACGAGCAGTACTTC. It specifies CASSLGSLGARYEQYF.

Sample share makes this clonotype medium-sized (0.01 to 0.1%). The rearrangement joins TRBV7-8 to TRBJ2-2, with 11 bases matching TRBD2. V was pared by 5 bases and J by 7 bases, with 15 bases of the junction left unmatched. CDR3 length: 18 residues. Germline CDR1 and CDR2: SGHVS and FQNEAQ. The CDR3 loop reads CASSPIILAGDDGGELFF. CDR3 nucleotides: TGTGCCAGCAGCCCTATCATACTAGCGGGGGATGATGGCGGGGAGCTGTTTTTT.

This clonotype was seen repeatedly, ten times or more. The junction and the germline gene differ at one end; a read error may be behind it. This sequence joins TRBV7-7 and TRBJ2-1, with 12 bases matching TRBD2. The CDR3 covers 15 residues. Germline loops: CDR1 SSHAT, CDR2 FNYEAQ (reference sequence). Here the CDR3 DNA reads TGTGCTAGCAGCCCTACGACTAGCGGGGGTGATGAGCAGTTCTTC. It encodes CASSPTTSGGDEQFF.

By share of the sample, this clonotype is medium-sized. The J gene is TRBJ2-3, the V gene TRBV20-1; no reliable D call. Trimming pared 3 bases from V and 2 bases from J, leaving 12 bases between. The V gene's germline CDR1 is DFQATT and CDR2 SNEGSKA (reference sequence). This CDR3 is 14 amino acids long. CDR3 region: CSASILGYTDTQYF. Here the CDR3 DNA reads TGCAGTGCTAGTATCCTAGGATACACAGATACGCAGTATTTT.

This clonotype appeared many times. The chain is built from TRBV6-6 and TRBJ2-3, with D hard to call. Germline V gene sequence: CDR1 MNHNY, CDR2 SVGAGI (reference sequence). V was clipped by 5 bases and J by 6 bases, with 15 bases between them. The CDR3 totals 14 residues. The CDR3 loop reads CASSDAKASDTQYF. CDR3 sequence (DNA): TGTGCCAGCAGTGATGCTAAGGCGTCGGATACGCAGTATTTT.

The sample holds many counts of this clonotype. This chain uses TRBV9 with TRBJ1-1; no reliable D call. Germline V gene lookup returns CDR1 SGDLS and CDR2 YYNGEE. V shed 4 bases and J shed 6 bases, with 19 bases lying between them. The CDR3 totals 15 residues. The CDR3 DNA reads TGTGCCAGCAGCACGGAGGTTGGTGGGTTGGCTGAAGCTTTCTTT. Translated: CASSTEVGGLAEAFF. Filled out from reference TRBV9 and TRBJ1-1, the complete variable domain reads DSGVTQTPKHLITATGQRVTLRCSPRSGDLSVYWYQQSLDQGLQFLIQYYNGEERAKGNILERFSAQQFPDLHSELNLSSLELGDSALYFCASSTEVGGLAEAFFGQGTRLTVV.

Ten or more counts support this clonotype. The rearrangement uses TRBV2 and TRBJ2-7, with 11 positions matching TRBD2. CDR1 and CDR2 from the germline V gene are SNHLY and FYNNEI. This CDR3 region has 14 residues. V lost 8 bases, J lost 0 bases, and 3 bases stayed unmatched. This CDR3 is CASETSGNSYEQYF. CDR3 bases: TGTGCCAGCGAGACTAGCGGGAACTCCTACGAGCAGTACTTC.

This clonotype was observed a few times. The chain has TRBV7-6 and TRBJ1-6; D unresolved. CDR3 length equals 14 residues. The V gene lost 4 bases and the J gene lost 6 bases, with 10 bases spanning the gap. CDR1 SGHVS and CDR2 FNYEAQ come from the germline V gene. CDR3 in DNA: TGTGCCAGCAGCTATCGAGCTTTTAATTCACCCCTCCACTTT. It translates to CASSYRAFNSPLHF. Full variable domain (rest looked up from reference TRBV7-6 and TRBJ1-6): GAGVSQSPRYKVTKRGQDVALRCDPISGHVSLYWYRQALGQGPEFLTYFNYEAQQDKSGLPNDRFSAERPEGSISTLTIQRTEQRDSAMYRCASSYRAFNSPLHFGNGTRLTVT.

This clonotype occurred many times. V is TRBV7-2 and J is TRBJ1-6; 7 bases align to TRBD1. V lost 2 bases and J lost 7; bases outside the gene matches: 8. The CDR3 has 16 residues. In germline, CDR1 is SGHTA, CDR2 FQGNSA. CDR3 sequence reads: CASSLRDRASNSPLHF. The CDR3 DNA is TGTGCCAGCAGCTTACGCGACAGGGCAAGCAATTCACCCCTCCACTTT.

This clonotype was found many times. CDR3 in DNA: TGTGCCAGCAGCGTAGGCCTGAACACCGGGGAGCTGTTTTTT. Its protein product is CASSVGLNTGELFF. The chain recombines TRBV9 with TRBJ2-2; D remains ambiguous. This CDR3 has 14 amino acids. V shed 0 bases and J shed 1 base, with 4 bases lying between them. The germline CDR1 and CDR2 sequences are SGDLS and YYNGEE.

This clonotype was found many times. V is TRBV15 and J is TRBJ1-1; D is perhaps TRBD1 (5 bases). In germline, CDR1 is LNHNV, CDR2 YYDKDF (reference sequence). Trimming pared 0 bases from V and 10 bases from J, leaving 12 bases between. This CDR3 is 13 amino acids long. The CDR3 spells CATSRDRGRGAFF. DNA for the CDR3: TGTGCCACCAGCAGAGATAGGGGACGGGGAGCTTTCTTT.

This clonotype was counted at least ten times. J is TRBJ2-7 and V is TRBV20-1; a possible D gene is TRBD1 (5 bases). Trimming took off 0 bases at V and 2 bases at J, with 11 bases between the two ends. The CDR3 has 14 residues. Germline CDR1 DFQATT, CDR2 SNEGSKA (reference sequence). The CDR3 region has the DNA TGCAGTGCTAGAGATAGGCAGGGCCCCTACGAGCAGTACTTC. This translates into CSARDRQGPYEQYF.

This clonotype was detected many times. The chain links TRBV5-5 to TRBJ2-3; weak D call: TRBD1 (5 bases). CDR3 length equals 14 residues. Germline V gene data show CDR1 as SGHKS and CDR2 as YYEKEE (reference sequence). Trimming removed 2 bases from V and 2 bases from J, with 9 bases in between. The CDR3 DNA is TGTGCCAGCAGCTTCAGGGTATACACAGATACGCAGTATTTT. It codes for CASSFRVYTDTQYF.

At least ten counts were recorded for this clonotype. This rearrangement joins TRBV11-2 to TRBJ2-5, with 7 positions matching TRBD1. Germline loops: CDR1 SGHAT, CDR2 FQNNGV. The length of the CDR3 is 14 residues. The ends lost 5 bases at V and 2 bases at J; junction bases unmatched: 5. CDR3 DNA: TGTGCCAGCAGCCTCCGGGACAGTCAAGAGACCCAGTACTTC. Translated: CASSLRDSQETQYF. Filled out from reference TRBV11-2 and TRBJ2-5, the complete variable domain reads EAGVAQSPRYKIIEKRQSVAFWCNPISGHATLYWYQQILGQGPKLLIQFQNNGVVDDSQLPKDRFSAERLKGVDSTLKIQPAKLEDSAVYLCASSLRDSQETQYFGPGTRLLVL.

Sample share makes this clonotype medium-sized. The J gene is TRBJ2-2, the V gene TRBV7-2, with D tentatively TRBD1 (6 bases). V was cut by 2 bases and J by 4 bases, with 8 bases left in between. Germline V lookup: CDR1 SGHTA, CDR2 FQGNSA. CDR3 size: 14 residues. The CDR3 DNA sequence: TGTGCCAGCAGCTTATTACAGGGCACCGGGGAGCTGTTTTTT. Its translation is CASSLLQGTGELFF.

At least ten counts were recorded for this clonotype. This chain connects TRBV6-5 to TRBJ1-2, with a tentative D call TRBD1 (5 bases). The CDR3 runs 13 residues. V lost 5 bases and J lost 2, with 9 bases in between. Looked up from germline, CDR1 is MNHEY and CDR2 is SVGAGI. This chain's CDR3 is CASSPGANYGYTF. Here the CDR3 DNA reads TGTGCCAGCAGTCCTGGGGCCAACTATGGCTACACCTTC.

This clonotype was detected only a few times. V gene TRBV7-2 combines with J gene TRBJ1-1; D unresolved. V lost 0 bases to trimming and J lost 2 bases, with 10 bases between them. This CDR3 is built from 15 residues. The germline V gene encodes CDR1 SGHTA and CDR2 FQGNSA. The CDR3 DNA sequence: TGTGCCAGCAGCTTAGCGGGTGTATTAAACACTGAAGCTTTCTTT. Its translation is CASSLAGVLNTEAFF.

This clonotype was detected many times. V and J are TRBV7-3 and TRBJ1-1, with TRBD1 matching 8 bases. V was clipped by 6 bases and J by 4 bases; unmatched bases: 13. CDR3 length: 16 residues. In germline, CDR1 is SGHTA, CDR2 FQGTGA. This chain's CDR3 is CASSLTPGGWGTEAFF. CDR3 DNA sequence: TGTGCCAGCAGTCTAACTCCAGGGGGCTGGGGCACTGAAGCTTTCTTT.

Many counts were recorded for this clonotype. The rearrangement uses TRBV12-5 and TRBJ1-1; no clear D. The germline CDR1 and CDR2 sequences are LGHNT and FRNRAP. This CDR3 comprises 12 residues. The V gene lost 1 base and the J gene lost 5 bases, with 5 bases spanning the gap. The CDR3 nucleotides read TGTGCTAGTGGTTTGGGGCGAACTGAAGCTTTCTTT. Amino acids: CASGLGRTEAFF. The full variable domain, in which reference TRBV12-5 and TRBJ1-1 provide the parts outside the CDR3, is DARVTQTPRHKVTEMGQEVTMRCQPILGHNTVFWYRQTMMQGLELLAYFRNRAPLDDSGMPKDRFSAEMPDATLATLKIQPSEPRDSAVYFCASGLGRTEAFFGQGTRLTVV.

This clonotype was observed many times. The V and J genes are TRBV11-2 and TRBJ1-4, with D possibly TRBD1 on 5 matching bases. The germline V and J ends were trimmed by 0 bases and 7 bases, with 9 bases remaining between them. Germline V gene data show CDR1 as SGHAT and CDR2 as FQNNGV. This CDR3 contains 14 residues. The CDR3 loop is CASSLEGTGEKLFF. The CDR3 nucleotides read TGTGCCAGCAGCTTAGAGGGGACCGGTGAAAAACTGTTTTTT.